The 7 T cell receptor beta chains below were found in one sample sequenced in a study of glioma-infiltrating T cells. Amplification of TCR alpha and beta CDR3 regions from RNA used iRepertoire nested multiplex PCR. Via MiXCR, TCRdb re-called the multiplex PCR reads, giving one row per CDR3 protein. The sample includes about 10,000 distinct CDR3 sequences, 45% to 65% of them seen just once. Sequences were obtained from glioma tissue, nonneoplastic brain tissue, or PBMCs (not recorded which). These receptors all stem from a human donor with low-grade glioma or glioblastoma, undergoing nonglioma brain surgery, or in good health (not recorded which).

This clonotype was detected many times. The CDR3: CASEGQTYEQYF. The CDR3 DNA reads TGTGCCAGCGAGGGACAGACCTACGAGCAGTACTTC. The chain recombines TRBV2 with TRBJ2-7, with 7 bases fitting TRBD1. The junction had 3 bases not matched to a gene; V was cut back by 8 bases and J by 2 bases. The CDR3 has 12 residues. Germline loops: CDR1 SNHLY, CDR2 FYNNEI.

About this clonotype itself: Sequence at one end of the junction differs from germline and may be a read error. The rearrangement uses TRBV9 and TRBJ1-1; no clear D gene. CDR3 length: 13 residues. Germline CDR1 reads SGDLS; CDR2 reads YYNGEE. The CDR3 spells CASIVDWQAGAFF. The CDR3 DNA reads TGTGCCAGCATCGTAGATTGGCAGGCGGGGGCTTTCTTT.

In its sample, this clonotype is medium-sized. The rearrangement links TRBV15 to TRBJ2-4, with a possible D match to TRBD2 (5 bases). Germline assignment: CDR1 LNHNV and CDR2 YYDKDF (reference sequence). This CDR3 spans 13 amino acids. Deletions cut 1 base from V and 15 bases from J, with 16 bases between. The CDR3 nucleotides read TGTGCCACCAGCAGAGTTGGGAGATCCGTGGCGTACTTC. It is translated as CATSRVGRSVAYF.

Concerning this clonotype: A read error may produce the germline difference seen at one junction end. The chain recombines TRBV15 with TRBJ1-6; no clear D gene. Germline V gene sequence: CDR1 LNHNV, CDR2 YYDKDF (reference sequence). The CDR3 contains 17 residues. DNA for the CDR3: TGTGCCTCCAGCATATCGTACTTACCTCTTTATAATTCACCCCTCCACTTT. Translating gives CASSISYLPLYNSPLHF.

This clonotype has only one observation. The V and J genes are TRBV15 and TRBJ2-6; D is ambiguous. This CDR3 has 15 amino acids. The ends were cut back, 5 bases at V and 1 base at J, with 9 bases in the middle. CDR1 and CDR2 (germline): LNHNV, YYDKDF (reference sequence). The CDR3 here is CATSADPSGANVLTF. CDR3 DNA: TGTGCCACCAGCGCAGATCCTTCTGGGGCCAACGTCCTGACTTTC.

Notes on this clonotype: The junction shows a germline mismatch at one end, possibly a read error. V gene TRBV7-9 combines with J gene TRBJ2-7; D is perhaps TRBD2 (5 bases). The V gene's germline CDR1 is SEHNR and CDR2 FQNEAQ (reference sequence). The CDR3 sequence is 12 residues long. The CDR3 sequence: CASSPTGYEKYF. The CDR3 DNA reads as TGCGCCAGCAGCCCAACGGGATACGAGAAGTACTTC.

Sample share makes this clonotype medium-sized. This chain links TRBV27 with TRBJ2-7, with D uncertain. Trimming took off 8 bases at V and 6 bases at J, with 17 bases between the two ends. Germline V gene data show CDR1 as MNHEY and CDR2 as SMNVEV (reference sequence). The CDR3 loop spans 13 amino acids. CDR3 sequence reads: CASSSGSLAEQYF. In nucleotides, the CDR3 is TGTGCCAGCTCATCGGGCAGTTTAGCCGAGCAGTACTTC.